There are many counts of the clone carrying this TCR beta chain. What it binds is unknown. Together with a sample-barcoded 5' primer, a J-beta primer mix was included in a second PCR lasting roughly 6 to 12 cycles. A single record per CDR3 protein comes from TCRdb applying MiXCR to the 5' RACE reads. The sample lists 1.5 million to 2 million distinct CDR3 sequences; about 39% were seen once. This CDR3 comprises 12 residues. Unmatched junction bases numbered 6, after V lost 6 bases and J lost 7 bases. In germline, CDR1 is SEHNR, CDR2 FQNEAQ (reference sequence). The data originate from a study of blood T cells in healthy people across ages. Whole-study results and caveats: The study found more naive CD4+ cells and higher diversity in long-lived than aged donors.

The sequenced material came from blood. The TCR was taken from a human donor in good health. The rearrangement joins TRBV7-9 to TRBJ2-7, with 7 bases identical to TRBD2. DNA of the CDR3: TGTGCCAGCAGTTTGAGCGGGAATGAGCAGTACTTC. Translated: CASSLSGNEQYF.